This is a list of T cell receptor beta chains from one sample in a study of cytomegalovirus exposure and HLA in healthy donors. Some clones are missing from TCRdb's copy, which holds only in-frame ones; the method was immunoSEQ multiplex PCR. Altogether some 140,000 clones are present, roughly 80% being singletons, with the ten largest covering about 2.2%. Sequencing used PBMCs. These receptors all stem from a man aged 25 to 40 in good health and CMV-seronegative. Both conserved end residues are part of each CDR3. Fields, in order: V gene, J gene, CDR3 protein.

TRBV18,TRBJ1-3,CASSPEAAGNTIYF
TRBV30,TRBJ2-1,CAWSFLAGGDEQFF
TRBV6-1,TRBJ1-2,CASTRTITTNYGYTF
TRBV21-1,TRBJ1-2,CASSKQGLYYGYTF
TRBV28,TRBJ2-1,CASIDPMRAQFF
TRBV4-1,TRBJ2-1,CASSRTNNEQFF
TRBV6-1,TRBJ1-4,CASSLRGAKLFF
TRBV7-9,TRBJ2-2,CASSLTGNTGELFF
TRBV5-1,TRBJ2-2,CASRSGQGLIGTGELFF
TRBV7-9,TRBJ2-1,CASRGISVEQFF
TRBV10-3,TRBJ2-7,CAISENIAGVRSEQYF
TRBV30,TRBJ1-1,CAGTPPGEAFF
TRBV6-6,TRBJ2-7,CASIYIVAGGDKEQYF
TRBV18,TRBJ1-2,CASSPDRSYGYTF
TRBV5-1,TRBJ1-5,CASSLEGDGQPQHF
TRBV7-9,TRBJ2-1,CASSLTMTGGWDEQFF
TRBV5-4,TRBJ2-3,CASSLAGASADTQYF